The 22 T cell receptor beta chains presented below share a single source sample, sequenced in a study of OX40 agonist ivuxolimab in advanced cancers. The table came from immunoSEQ multiplex PCR; TCRdb's copy has only in-frame clones and leaves some out. The sample yields roughly 80,000 clones, 90% seen once. The sequenced sample was CD4+ or CD8+ T cells sorted from blood, obtained in a trial of the OX40 agonist ivuxolimab. Source of these receptors: an adult with an advanced solid tumor such as melanoma, head and neck, liver or kidney cancer.

The rearrangement joins TRBV6-6 to TRBJ1-5; TRBD1 matches at 7 bases. V gave up 2 bases and J gave up 6 bases; unmatched junction bases: 7. Germline assignment: CDR1 MNHNY and CDR2 SVGAGI (reference sequence). The CDR3 runs 15 residues. The CDR3 DNA reads as TGTGCCAGCAGTTACGCCGGACAGGTGGGTCAGCCCCAGCATTTT. Encoded protein: CASSYAGQVGQPQHF.

This clone was counted a single time. The V and J genes are TRBV11-1 and TRBJ1-3, with 7 positions matching TRBD1. The V segment lost 9 bases and the J segment 4 bases; nucleotides outside the gene matches: 9. The germline V gene has CDR1 SGHAT and CDR2 FQDESV (reference sequence). This CDR3 has 14 amino acids. DNA for the CDR3: TGTGCCAGTGAACAGGGGATCGGCGGAAACACCATATATTTT. This translates into CASEQGIGGNTIYF. Drawing the rest from reference TRBV11-1 and TRBJ1-3, the complete variable domain is EAEVAQSPRYKITEKSQAVAFWCDPISGHATLYWYRQILGQGPELLVQFQDESVVDDSQLPKDRFSAERLKGVDSTLKIQPAELGDSAMYLCASEQGIGGNTIYFGEGSWLTVV.

In this sample, this clone turned up a few times. This rearrangement joins TRBV29-1 to TRBJ2-5; 11 positions match TRBD1. In germline, CDR1 is SQVTM, CDR2 ANQGSEA. The length of the CDR3 is 14 residues. Trimming at V came to 6 bases and at J to 5 bases, leaving 8 bases not matched to a gene. Here the CDR3 DNA reads TGCAGCGTCCTCGGACAGGGGGCAAGGGAGACCCAGTACTTC. Amino acid sequence: CSVLGQGARETQYF.

The chain has TRBV19 and TRBJ1-1, with D possibly matching TRBD1 (5 bases). The germline V gene has CDR1 LNHDA and CDR2 SQIVND (reference sequence). V lost 10 bases to trimming and J lost 7 bases, with 16 bases between them. The CDR3 totals 12 residues. The CDR3 region is CAIAGRGSEAFF. CDR3 bases: TGTGCCATTGCCGGGAGGGGAAGTGAAGCTTTCTTT.

This chain connects TRBV10-2 to TRBJ2-5; 9 nucleotides align to TRBD1. CDR1 WSHSY and CDR2 SAAADI come from the germline V gene. The junction had 8 bases not matched to a gene; V was cut back by 4 bases and J by 5 bases. This CDR3 spans 15 amino acids. The CDR3 region is CASSGGQGTVETQYF. The DNA for the CDR3 is TGCGCCAGCAGTGGAGGACAGGGGACGGTGGAGACCCAGTACTTC.

This chain joins TRBV10-1 and TRBJ2-7; TRBD2 matches at 7 bases. V lost 4 bases and J lost 2; bases outside the gene matches: 14. The CDR3 contains 17 residues. Per germline, CDR1 WNHNN and CDR2 SYGVQD (reference sequence). In nucleotides, the CDR3 is TGCGCCAGCAGTGGAACGGTGTTCCAGCGGGAAACCTACGAGCAGTACTTC. Its protein is CASSGTVFQRETYEQYF.

Regarding this clone: The junction shows a germline mismatch at one end, possibly a read error. The V gene is TRBV10-3, the J gene TRBJ1-2; D perhaps matches TRBD1 (5 bases). Per germline, CDR1 ENHRY and CDR2 SYGVKD. This CDR3 region has 15 residues. The CDR3 is CASSYRDPGLGGYTF. In nucleotides, the CDR3 is TGTGCCAGCAGTTACCGTGACCCGGGGCTGGGTGGCTACACCTTC.

This clone was counted once. This chain links TRBV28 with TRBJ1-3; TRBD1 is a possible D gene (5 bases). The V gene's germline CDR1 is MDHEN and CDR2 SYDVKM. There are 13 residues in the CDR3. The V end was cut by 7 bases, the J end by 6 bases, with 13 bases between. The CDR3 here is CASNMGRVNTIYF. CDR3 bases: TGTGCCAGCAATATGGGGCGGGTAAACACCATATATTTT.

The V and J genes are TRBV6-5 and TRBJ2-1; D is uncertain. This CDR3 has 15 amino acids. Trimming left V 6 bases short and J 0 bases short, with 12 bases between. Germline loops: CDR1 MNHEY, CDR2 SVGAGI. CDR3 in amino acids: CASSPEWGSYNEQFF. CDR3 nucleotides: TGTGCCAGCAGCCCGGAGTGGGGCTCCTACAATGAGCAGTTCTTC.

J is TRBJ1-2 and V is TRBV2; a possible D gene is TRBD1 (6 bases). The germline V and J ends were trimmed by 2 bases and 4 bases, with 14 bases remaining between them. The CDR3 is 15 amino acids. In germline, CDR1 is SNHLY, CDR2 FYNNEI. The CDR3, as DNA: TGTGCCAGCAGTGAAATGGCAGGGGCTAGCTATGGCTACACCTTC. Translating gives CASSEMAGASYGYTF.

V gene TRBV9 combines with J gene TRBJ2-5; 11 bases align to TRBD2. With V trimmed by 7 bases and J by 4 bases, 12 bases remained unmatched. This CDR3 has 16 amino acids. Germline CDR1 is SGDLS and CDR2 is YYNGEE. The CDR3 nucleotides are TGTGCCAGCTCGGGGGGGACTAGCGGTACGGGAGAGACCCAGTACTTC. It codes for CASSGGTSGTGETQYF.

This clone was found once. In nucleotides, the CDR3 is TGTGCCAGCAGCTTGGGGGACACTGAAGCTTTCTTT. It translates to CASSLGDTEAFF. The rearrangement uses TRBV5-4 and TRBJ1-1; D ambiguous. The CDR3 is 12 residues long. V lost 0 bases and J lost 3, with 3 bases in between. The germline V gene has CDR1 SGHNT and CDR2 YYREEE (reference sequence). Based on the CDR3 plus reference TRBV5-4 and TRBJ1-1, the full variable domain is ETGVTQSPTHLIKTRGQQVTLRCSSQSGHNTVSWYQQALGQGPQFIFQYYREEENGRGNFPPRFSGLQFPNYSSELNVNALELDDSALYLCASSLGDTEAFFGQGTRLTVV.

This sequence joins TRBV6-5 and TRBJ2-5, with D unclear. Germline assignment: CDR1 MNHEY and CDR2 SVGAGI. CDR3 size: 11 residues. V was cut by 4 bases and J by 4 bases, with 4 bases left in between. CDR3 in amino acids: CASSSGETQYF. The CDR3 DNA reads TGTGCCAGCAGTTCGGGAGAGACCCAGTACTTC.

V and J are TRBV7-2 and TRBJ2-3; 8 bases line up with TRBD2. The CDR3 loop spans 17 amino acids. V lost 0 bases to trimming and J lost 1 base; unmatched junction nucleotides: 6. The germline CDR1 and CDR2 sequences are SGHTA and FQGNSA. The DNA of the CDR3 is TGTGCCAGCAGCTTAGCGACGCGGGAGGCCCGCACAGATACGCAGTATTTT. Translation gives CASSLATREARTDTQYF. Drawing the rest from reference TRBV7-2 and TRBJ2-3, the complete variable domain is GAGVSQSPSNKVTEKGKDVELRCDPISGHTALYWYRQSLGQGLEFLIYFQGNSAPDKSGLPSDRFSAERTGGSVSTLTIQRTQQEDSAVYLCASSLATREARTDTQYFGPGTRLTVL.

CDR3 DNA: TGTGCCAGCCAGGGACAGAACAATCAGCCCCAGCATTTT. Translated, it gives CASQGQNNQPQHF. The chain couples TRBV2 to TRBJ1-5; TRBD1 agrees at 7 bases. Germline V gives CDR1 SNHLY, CDR2 FYNNEI. This CDR3 comprises 13 residues. The V segment lost 8 bases and the J segment 3 bases; nucleotides outside the gene matches: 4.

The sample holds a few counts of this clone. The V and J genes are TRBV9 and TRBJ2-3, with a weak D call TRBD2 (5 bases). The length of the CDR3 is 16 residues. Germline CDR1 and CDR2: SGDLS and YYNGEE. V was trimmed by 0 bases and J by 0 bases, leaving 11 bases between them. This CDR3 reads CASSVGGKLSTDTQYF. In DNA form, the CDR3 reads TGTGCCAGCAGCGTAGGAGGGAAACTTAGCACAGATACGCAGTATTTT.

The genes are TRBV7-2 and TRBJ2-2; D remains ambiguous. The CDR3 runs to 14 residues. The V end lost 5 bases, the J end lost 1 base, and 8 bases lay between the germline ends. Germline V gene sequence: CDR1 SGHTA, CDR2 FQGNSA. CDR3 bases: TGTGCCAGCAGCCACGGTTTGAACACCGGGGAGCTGTTTTTT. It codes for CASSHGLNTGELFF.

The CDR3 sequence is CASSPRLGDNEQFF. CDR3 nucleotides: TGCGCCAGCAGCCCGCGCTTGGGGGACAATGAGCAGTTCTTC. The chain joins TRBV5-1 to TRBJ2-1, with D perhaps matching TRBD1 or TRBD2 (5 bases each). The CDR3 contains 14 residues. Germline lookup yields CDR1 SGHRS and CDR2 YFSETQ. V was cut by 4 bases and J by 5 bases, with 13 bases left in between.

The chain couples TRBV18 to TRBJ1-1; no clear D gene. The CDR3 runs to 16 residues. V was clipped by 3 bases and J by 1 base, with 15 bases between them. Germline V gives CDR1 KGHSH, CDR2 LQKENI. In DNA form, the CDR3 reads TGTGCCAGCTCACCCCTTATGGGTCAAGGGAACACTGAAGCTTTCTTT. Its protein is CASSPLMGQGNTEAFF.

This clone appeared a single time. V gene TRBV28 combines with J gene TRBJ2-5, with a tentative D call TRBD2 (6 bases). Trimming took 4 bases from V and 1 from J, leaving 7 bases between them. The CDR3 covers 13 residues. Germline V gene sequence: CDR1 MDHEN, CDR2 SYDVKM. The DNA of the CDR3 is TGTGCCAGCAGTTGGGGAGGCCAAGAGACCCAGTACTTC. It specifies CASSWGGQETQYF.

The J gene is TRBJ2-4, the V gene TRBV5-5; D is unresolved. This CDR3 is 14 amino acids long. V was trimmed by 4 bases and J by 0 bases, leaving 8 bases between them. The germline gives CDR1 SGHKS, CDR2 YYEKEE (reference sequence). CDR3 nucleotide sequence: TGTGCCAGCAGCCTCTCCATAGCCAAAAACATTCAGTACTTC. This encodes CASSLSIAKNIQYF.

V gene TRBV29-1 combines with J gene TRBJ2-2; 7 nucleotides match TRBD1. In germline, CDR1 is SQVTM, CDR2 ANQGSEA. This CDR3 contains 16 residues. Trimming cost V 5 bases and J 3 bases; bases outside gene matches: 12. Here the CDR3 DNA reads TGCAGCGTTACCGGATGGGGGACAGTGGACACCGGGGAGCTGTTTTTT. It translates to CSVTGWGTVDTGELFF.